Sequencing of this TCR beta chain was carried out in a study of immune heterogeneity within non-small cell lung tumors. Whole-study context: Histology included 4 squamous cell carcinomas, nine to ten non-squamous carcinomas and 1 unspecified tumor.

This CDR3 has 15 residues. Per germline, CDR1 LNHDA and CDR2 SQIVND (reference sequence). Trimming took 0 bases from V and 2 from J, leaving 11 bases between them. Genomic DNA extracted from bulk tumor tissue served as template. A total of about 0.6 ug was used per sample. Surgical sampling yielded several biopsies per primary tumor (spaced far apart). Untreated, newly diagnosed non-small cell lung cancer patients underwent curative surgery. The authors amplified TCR beta CDR3 by multiplex PCR with 32 V and 13 J primers. TCRdb re-analysed the multiplex PCR reads in MiXCR, keeping a single row per CDR3 protein. The sample lists some 4,400 distinct CDR3 sequences, 36% occurring once.

This sequence joins TRBV19 and TRBJ2-7; no definite D call. The receptor was derived from a woman aged 50 to 60 with non-small cell lung cancer. The sample was lung tumor tissue. CDR3: CASSIDGRGTYEQYF. CDR3 DNA sequence: TGTGCCAGTAGTATAGATGGCAGAGGAACCTACGAGCAGTACTTC.